This TCR beta chain is drawn from a study of vaccination and CD4 T cells after COVID-19. Study as a whole: Post-vaccine sample collection happened at a median of approximately 10 weeks after dose two, ranging 14 to 241. The authors gave control cultures a CEFX pool, an HIV-1 Nef pool, or no peptide.

The CDR3 is 15 residues long. The V end was cut by 3 bases, the J end by 0 bases, with 11 bases between. CDR1 SEHNR and CDR2 FQNEAQ come from the germline V gene (reference sequence). Treatment noted: approximately 11-day PBMC culture with coronavirus spike peptide pools or control peptides (ViraFEST assay). The assay that was used to sequence DNA from cultured CD4+ T cells was the Oncomine TCR Beta short-read assay. TCRdb used MiXCR to reprocess the PCR reads, holding one entry per CDR3 protein. The sample carries some 12,000 distinct CDR3 sequences, around half recorded once. For this clonotype: Its antigen is not identified.

This specimen was cultured CD4+ T cells from blood, taken after SARS-CoV-2 vaccination. The chain is built from TRBV7-9 and TRBJ1-2; no definite D call. The receptor was derived from a human donor with COVID-19. CDR3 nucleotides: TGTGCCAGCAGCTTGAGTCCAGGTGCTAACTATGGCTACACCTTC. Amino acids: CASSLSPGANYGYTF.